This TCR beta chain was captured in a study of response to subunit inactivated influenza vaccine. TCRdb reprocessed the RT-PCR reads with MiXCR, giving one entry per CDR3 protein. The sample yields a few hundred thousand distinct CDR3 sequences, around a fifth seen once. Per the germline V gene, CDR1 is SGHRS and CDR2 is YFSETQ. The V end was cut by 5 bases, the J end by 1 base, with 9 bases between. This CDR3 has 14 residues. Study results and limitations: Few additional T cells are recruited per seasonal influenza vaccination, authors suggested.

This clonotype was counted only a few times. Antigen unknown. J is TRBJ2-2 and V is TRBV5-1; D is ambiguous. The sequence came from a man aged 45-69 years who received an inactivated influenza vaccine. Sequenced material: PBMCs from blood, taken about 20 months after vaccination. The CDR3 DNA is TGCGCCAGCAGTTTGAACGGGAACACCGGGGAGCTGTTTTTT. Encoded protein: CASSLNGNTGELFF.